This T cell receptor beta chain was obtained from a study of blood T cells in healthy people across ages. Of note for this clonotype: Its target is unknown.

Using a J-beta primer mix together with a sample-barcoded 5' primer, a second PCR was run for about 6 to 12 cycles. Template switching added a 12-random-nucleotide identifier to every cDNA molecule. Using its own MiXCR run on the 5' RACE reads, TCRdb lists one record per CDR3 protein. The sample has roughly 1.5 million distinct CDR3 sequences, approximately 39% seen once; the top ten hold more than 4%. Study-wide results and limits: Using unsorted PBMCs precluded a conclusive naive versus antigen-experienced comparison. Calculation of diversity from one million T cells yielded estimates considered to be underestimates.

Donors ranged from roughly 6 to 100 years old and were healthy Caucasians in Russia. Input material: blood. The source is a woman aged 18-35 years in good health.

In DNA, the CDR3 is TGCGCCAGCAGCCAGGCACAGGGGTTTAACACTGAAGCTTTCTTT. This gives the protein CASSQAQGFNTEAFF. The J gene is TRBJ1-1, the V gene TRBV4-1; TRBD1 agrees at 7 bases. The CDR3 contains 15 residues. The V segment lost 3 bases and the J segment 2 bases; nucleotides outside the gene matches: 6. The germline V gene has CDR1 MGHRA and CDR2 YSYEKL.